The 21 T cell receptor beta chains reported below all come from one sample, sequenced in a study of blood T cell repertoires in COVID-19. Libraries were prepared by immunoSEQ multiplex PCR; TCRdb keeps only in-frame clonotypes and omits some of them. The sample shows about 53,000 clones, roughly four fifths of them seen only once. The sample consisted of peripheral blood. The receptors originated from a human donor in a cohort sampled during active COVID-19.

This clone was counted a few times. The chain joins TRBV6-5 to TRBJ2-2, with no clear D. Germline CDR1 and CDR2: MNHEY and SVGAGI. The ends were cut back, 2 bases at V and 1 base at J, with 5 bases in the middle. The CDR3 runs 14 residues. The CDR3 region is CASSYIRNTGELFF. DNA for the CDR3: TGTGCCAGCAGTTACATCCGGAACACCGGGGAGCTGTTTTTT.

A few counts support this clone. The rearrangement links TRBV28 to TRBJ2-6, with D hard to call. Per germline, CDR1 MDHEN and CDR2 SYDVKM. The CDR3 totals 19 residues. With 7 bases removed from V and 0 bases from J, the gap between germline ends came to 22 bases. CDR3 sequence (DNA): TGTGCCAGCACCTCTCCTGGTAAACGCGTGTTCTCTGGGGCCAACGTCCTGACTTTC. Translated: CASTSPGKRVFSGANVLTF.

This clone was observed a single time. The chain uses TRBV6-5 and TRBJ1-1; D may be TRBD1 (5 bases). With 7 bases removed from V and 3 bases from J, the gap between germline ends came to 18 bases. Germline lookup yields CDR1 MNHEY and CDR2 SVGAGI. The length of the CDR3 is 15 residues. CDR3 nucleotides: TGTGCCAGCAATTGGAGGGGTGGGCGGCACACTGAAGCTTTCTTT. The encoded protein is CASNWRGGRHTEAFF.

This chain connects TRBV5-1 to TRBJ2-3; 7 positions agree with TRBD1. The germline CDR1 and CDR2 sequences are SGHRS and YFSETQ. CDR3 length: 16 amino acids. J was trimmed by 1 base and V by 0 bases; bases with no gene match: 5. CDR3 nucleotide sequence: TGCGCCAGCAGCTTGGGGGCTGACAGGGGCACAGATACGCAGTATTTT. It specifies CASSLGADRGTDTQYF.

The chain couples TRBV6-5 to TRBJ2-7, with 7 bases identical to TRBD1. CDR1 is MNHEY and CDR2 is SVGAGI in the germline V gene. The CDR3 covers 15 residues. After removal of 5 bases from V and 3 bases from J, the junction contained 10 bases not matched to a gene. The chain's CDR3 is CASSSHGQAHYEQYF. DNA of the CDR3: TGTGCCAGCAGTAGCCACGGACAGGCACACTACGAGCAGTACTTC.

The chain links TRBV10-2 to TRBJ1-1; TRBD1 might be the D (6 bases). The V end was cut by 4 bases, the J end by 7 bases, with 19 bases between. The V gene's germline CDR1 is WSHSY and CDR2 SAAADI. The length of the CDR3 is 15 residues. CDR3 residues: CASSAQQGGVGEAFF. The DNA for the CDR3 is TGCGCCAGCAGTGCCCAACAGGGTGGAGTGGGTGAAGCTTTCTTT.

The genes are TRBV18 and TRBJ2-1; D possibly corresponds to TRBD2 (5 bases). Germline loops: CDR1 KGHSH, CDR2 LQKENI. The CDR3 has 15 amino acids. The V end was cut by 0 bases, the J end by 9 bases, with 15 bases between. The chain's CDR3 is CASSPPTTRESEQFF. CDR3 DNA: TGTGCCAGCTCACCACCAACGACAAGGGAGAGTGAGCAGTTCTTC.

The V and J genes are TRBV19 and TRBJ1-2; D remains ambiguous. V was pared by 4 bases and J by 7 bases, with 19 bases between. The CDR3 has 15 amino acids. Germline lookup yields CDR1 LNHDA and CDR2 SQIVND (reference sequence). The CDR3 DNA is TGTGCCAGTAGTAGGAAGGTCGAGGGATACGCTGGCTACACCTTC. This gives the protein CASSRKVEGYAGYTF. Full variable domain (remainder filled in from reference TRBV19 and TRBJ1-2): DGGITQSPKYLFRKEGQNVTLSCEQNLNHDAMYWYRQDPGQGLRLIYYSQIVNDFQKGDIAEGYSVSREKKESFPLTVTSAQKNPTAFYLCASSRKVEGYAGYTFGSGTRLTVV.

The rearrangement uses TRBV10-2 and TRBJ1-4; TRBD1 agrees at 8 bases. The CDR3 is 15 amino acids. Germline CDR1 reads WSHSY; CDR2 reads SAAADI. V dropped 3 bases and J dropped 8; count of bases not matched to a gene: 8. CDR3 protein: CASSDPGGAGEKLFF. CDR3 DNA: TGCGCCAGCAGTGATCCAGGGGGCGCGGGGGAAAAACTGTTTTTT.

This clone was seen a single time. The CDR3 protein is CASSLPIPGRLGYTF. The DNA for the CDR3 is TGTGCCAGCAGCTTACCCATACCAGGGAGGTTAGGCTACACCTTC. The J gene is TRBJ1-2, the V gene TRBV7-9, with a tentative D call TRBD1 (5 bases). The germline V gene encodes CDR1 SEHNR and CDR2 FQNEAQ (reference sequence). This CDR3 region has 15 residues. Trimming removed 2 bases at V and 8 bases at J, with 18 bases between.

The chain is built from TRBV12-3 or TRBV12-4 and TRBJ1-2; D gene uncertain. The CDR3 is 13 residues long. V dropped 6 bases and J dropped 4 bases, with 12 bases sitting between them. CDR3 protein: CASSSDTAYGYTF. For the CDR3, the DNA is TGTGCCAGCAGCTCCGACACGGCCTATGGCTACACCTTC.

About this clone: An end of the junction does not agree with germline; a read error may underlie this. This chain links TRBV28 with TRBJ2-5; 9 positions agree with TRBD1. Per germline, CDR1 MDHEN and CDR2 SYDVKM. The CDR3 runs to 15 residues. In DNA form, the CDR3 reads TGTGCCAGCAGCCGATCGGACAGGGGCCAAGGGACCCAGTACTTC. This sequence encodes CASSRSDRGQGTQYF.

The genes are TRBV19 and TRBJ1-1; 8 bases line up with TRBD1. Germline CDR1 reads LNHDA; CDR2 reads SQIVND (reference sequence). The CDR3 consists of 15 residues. V trimming: 4 bases; J trimming: 0 bases; junction bases outside the gene matches: 4. CDR3 amino acids: CASSKTGAMNTEAFF. The DNA for the CDR3 is TGTGCCAGTAGTAAGACAGGGGCCATGAACACTGAAGCTTTCTTT.

The genes are TRBV4-1 and TRBJ2-7, with D perhaps matching TRBD2 (5 bases). This CDR3 is built from 14 residues. Germline loops: CDR1 MGHRA, CDR2 YSYEKL. V dropped 0 bases and J dropped 1 base, with 7 bases sitting between them. This chain's CDR3 is CASSQDRLSYEQYF. CDR3 coding DNA: TGCGCCAGCAGCCAAGACAGACTATCCTACGAGCAGTACTTC.

This clone was detected once. The J gene is TRBJ2-2, the V gene TRBV19; 7 nucleotides line up with TRBD2. Germline values: CDR1 LNHDA, CDR2 SQIVND (reference sequence). The CDR3 spans 15 residues. Germline trimming cut 5 bases from V and 5 bases from J; bases unmatched to any gene: 8. In nucleotides, the CDR3 is TGTGCCAGTAGTCGGGGGGAGAGGAGGACCGGGGAGCTGTTTTTT. This gives the protein CASSRGERRTGELFF.

The gene calls are TRBV6-1 and TRBJ2-7; weak D call: TRBD1 (6 bases). Trimming shortened V by 2 bases and J by 2 bases, and 10 bases separated the two germline ends. Germline V gene sequence: CDR1 MNHNS, CDR2 SASEGT. The CDR3 has 14 residues. CDR3 DNA sequence: TGTGCCAGCAGTGAATTGGGACATACCTACGAGCAGTACTTC. This sequence encodes CASSELGHTYEQYF.

J is TRBJ2-3 and V is TRBV15, with D perhaps TRBD1 (5 bases). This CDR3 is 17 amino acids long. Trimming took off 0 bases at V and 4 bases at J, with 17 bases between the two ends. Germline V CDR1 and CDR2: LNHNV, YYDKDF (reference sequence). As DNA, the CDR3 is TGTGCCACCAGCAGAGATAACCTGGGGCTGCGCGCAGATACGCAGTATTTT. As protein: CATSRDNLGLRADTQYF.

The V call is TRBV3-1 (or the pseudogene TRBV3-2), the J call TRBJ2-3, with D possibly TRBD2 on 7 matching bases. V lost 1 base and J 4 bases, leaving 12 bases between the germline ends. Germline V gives CDR1 LGHDT, CDR2 YNNKEL (reference sequence). The CDR3 is 15 residues long. DNA of the CDR3: TGTGCCAGCAGCCAAGCTGCGGGGGCCGCAGATACGCAGTATTTT. It translates to CASSQAAGAADTQYF.

The chain couples TRBV28 to TRBJ1-3; TRBD1 is a possible D gene (5 bases). Germline CDR1 and CDR2: MDHEN and SYDVKM. V was trimmed by 2 bases and J by 0 bases, leaving 11 bases between them. The CDR3 loop spans 16 amino acids. The CDR3 coding sequence is TGTGCCAGCAGTTTAGAAGGACAAATCTCTGGAAACACCATATATTTT. Its translation is CASSLEGQISGNTIYF.

The chain is built from TRBV5-1 and TRBJ1-1, with D tentatively TRBD1 (5 bases). V lost 5 bases and J 3 bases, leaving 11 bases between the germline ends. This CDR3 comprises 13 residues. Per germline, CDR1 SGHRS and CDR2 YFSETQ. CDR3 sequence (DNA): TGCGCCAGCAGGGCTCGGGGGGACACTGAAGCTTTCTTT. Amino acids: CASRARGDTEAFF.

V usage is TRBV6-5 and J usage is TRBJ2-2; D is undetermined. The CDR3 contains 16 residues. The V end was cut by 2 bases, the J end by 5 bases, with 15 bases between. CDR1 is MNHEY, CDR2 SVGAGI, per germline. Written as DNA, the CDR3 is TGTGCCAGCAGTTACGCTCGCACCGCGGTAACCGGGGAGCTGTTTTTT. It specifies CASSYARTAVTGELFF.